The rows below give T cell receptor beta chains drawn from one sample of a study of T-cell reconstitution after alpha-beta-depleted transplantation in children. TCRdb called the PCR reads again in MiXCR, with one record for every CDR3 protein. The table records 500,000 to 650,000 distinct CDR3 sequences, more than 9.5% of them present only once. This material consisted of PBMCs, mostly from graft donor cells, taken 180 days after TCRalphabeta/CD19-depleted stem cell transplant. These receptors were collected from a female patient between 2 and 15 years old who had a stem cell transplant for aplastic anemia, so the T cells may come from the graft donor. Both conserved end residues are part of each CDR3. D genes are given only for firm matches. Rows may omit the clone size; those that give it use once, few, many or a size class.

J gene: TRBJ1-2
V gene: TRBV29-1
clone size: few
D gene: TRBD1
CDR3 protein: CSVHNRDRGAGYTF
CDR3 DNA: TGCAGCGTGCATAACCGGGACAGGGGTGCTGGCTACACCTTC

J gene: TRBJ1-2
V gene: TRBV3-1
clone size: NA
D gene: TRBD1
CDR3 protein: CASSRLQGNYGYTF
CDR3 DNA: TGTGCCAGCAGCCGATTACAGGGGAACTATGGCTACACCTTC

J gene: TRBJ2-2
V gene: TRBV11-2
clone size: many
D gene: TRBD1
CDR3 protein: CASGQQGAGGRRTGELFF
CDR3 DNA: TGTGCCAGCGGCCAACAGGGGGCAGGTGGGAGAAGGACCGGGGAGCTGTTTTTT

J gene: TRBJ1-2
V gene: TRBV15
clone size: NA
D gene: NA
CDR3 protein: CATSRATLYGYTF
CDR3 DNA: TGTGCCACCAGCAGAGCAACTCTCTATGGCTACACCTTC

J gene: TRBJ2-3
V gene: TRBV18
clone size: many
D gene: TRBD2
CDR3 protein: CASSTALAVSTDTQYF
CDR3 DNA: TGTGCCAGCTCCACTGCCCTAGCGGTTAGCACAGATACGCAGTATTTT

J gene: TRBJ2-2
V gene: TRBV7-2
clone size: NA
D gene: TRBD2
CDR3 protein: CASSLVASGTNTGELFF
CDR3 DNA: TGTGCCAGCAGCTTAGTAGCTAGCGGGACGAACACCGGGGAGCTGTTTTTT

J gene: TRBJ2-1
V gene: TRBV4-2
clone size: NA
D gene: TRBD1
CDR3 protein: CASSQDRTGRNEQFF
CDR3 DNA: TGTGCCAGCAGCCAAGATCGGACAGGACGGAATGAGCAGTTCTTC

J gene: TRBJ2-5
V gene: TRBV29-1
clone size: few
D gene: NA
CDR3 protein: CSVFRQQETQYF
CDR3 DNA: TGCAGCGTATTTCGACAGCAAGAGACCCAGTACTTC

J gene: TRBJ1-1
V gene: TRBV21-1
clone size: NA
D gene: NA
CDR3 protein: CASSKAGRPNTEAFF
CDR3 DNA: TGTGCCAGCAGCAAAGCCGGCAGGCCGAACACTGAAGCTTTCTTT

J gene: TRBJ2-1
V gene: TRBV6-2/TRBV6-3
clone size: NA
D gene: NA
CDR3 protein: CASSWFLGEKDEQFF
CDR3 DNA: TGTGCCAGCAGTTGGTTCTTAGGGGAGAAGGATGAGCAGTTCTTC

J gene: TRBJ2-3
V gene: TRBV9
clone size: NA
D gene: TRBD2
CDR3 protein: CASSVGGGQWWGSITDTQYF
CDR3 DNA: TGTGCCAGCAGCGTAGGGGGGGGTCAATGGTGGGGTTCGATAACAGATACGCAGTATTTT

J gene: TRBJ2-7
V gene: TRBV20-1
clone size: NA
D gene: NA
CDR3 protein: CSAPVGAGYEQYF
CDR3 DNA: TGCAGTGCCCCCGTAGGGGCAGGCTACGAGCAGTACTTC

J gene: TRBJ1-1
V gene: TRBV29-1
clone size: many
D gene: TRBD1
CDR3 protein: CSVGSSGQGTEAFF
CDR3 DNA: TGCAGCGTTGGATCCTCTGGACAGGGCACTGAAGCTTTCTTT

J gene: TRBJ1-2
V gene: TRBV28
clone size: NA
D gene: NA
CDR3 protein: CASRLSLSLNYGYTF
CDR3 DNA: TGTGCCAGCAGACTCAGTCTCTCCCTTAACTATGGCTACACCTTC

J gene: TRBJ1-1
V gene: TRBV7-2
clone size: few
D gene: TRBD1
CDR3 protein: CASSLYGRGLDTEAFF
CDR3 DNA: TGTGCCAGCAGCTTATACGGCAGGGGGTTAGACACTGAAGCTTTCTTT

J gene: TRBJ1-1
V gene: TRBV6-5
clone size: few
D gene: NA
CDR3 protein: CASSYSSSRGGTEAFF
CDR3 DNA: TGTGCCAGCAGTTACTCGAGTTCGCGGGGAGGAACTGAAGCTTTCTTT

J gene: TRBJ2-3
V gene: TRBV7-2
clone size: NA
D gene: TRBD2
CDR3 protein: CASTQYQREGLGDTQYF
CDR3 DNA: TGTGCCAGCACCCAATACCAGCGGGAGGGCCTAGGAGATACGCAGTATTTT

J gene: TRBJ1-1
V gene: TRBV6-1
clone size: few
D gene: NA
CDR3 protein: CASTRRQQNTEAFF
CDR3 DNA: TGTGCCAGCACCCGAAGACAGCAGAACACTGAAGCTTTCTTT

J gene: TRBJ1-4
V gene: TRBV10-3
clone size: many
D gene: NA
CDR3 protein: CAISDRLEKLFF
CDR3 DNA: TGTGCCATCAGTGACAGACTTGAAAAACTGTTTTTT

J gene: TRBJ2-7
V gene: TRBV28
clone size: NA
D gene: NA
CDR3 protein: CASSCYRVSSYEQYF
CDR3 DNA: TGTGCCAGCAGCTGTTACAGGGTAAGCTCCTACGAGCAGTACTTC

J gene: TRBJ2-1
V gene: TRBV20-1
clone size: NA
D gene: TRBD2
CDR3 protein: CSATSPGVAGRRDEQFF
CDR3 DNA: TGCAGTGCAACCTCCCCGGGGGTAGCGGGAAGAAGAGATGAGCAGTTCTTC

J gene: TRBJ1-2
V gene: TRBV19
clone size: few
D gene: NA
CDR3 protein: CASSILGQGYTF
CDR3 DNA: TGTGCCAGTAGTATTCTAGGACAGGGCTACACCTTC

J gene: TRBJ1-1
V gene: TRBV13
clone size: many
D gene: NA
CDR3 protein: CASSFRTESTEAFF
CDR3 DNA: TGTGCCAGCAGCTTCCGGACAGAATCCACTGAAGCTTTCTTT

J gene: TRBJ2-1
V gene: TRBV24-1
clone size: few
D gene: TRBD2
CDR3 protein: CATSDSTSEAGVRNEQFF
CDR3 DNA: TGTGCCACCAGTGATTCTACCTCTGAAGCGGGAGTTAGGAATGAGCAGTTCTTC

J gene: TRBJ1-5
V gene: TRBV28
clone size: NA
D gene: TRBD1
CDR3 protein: CASSRRQGVEPQHF
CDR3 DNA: TGTGCCAGCAGCCGACGACAGGGAGTGGAGCCCCAGCATTTT

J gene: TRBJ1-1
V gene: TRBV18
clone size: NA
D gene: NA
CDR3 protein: CASSYGHPNTEAFF
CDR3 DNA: TGTGCCAGCTCATATGGACATCCGAACACTGAAGCTTTCTTT

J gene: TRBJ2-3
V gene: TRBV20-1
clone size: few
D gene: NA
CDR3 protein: CSARATDTQYF
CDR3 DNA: TGCAGTGCTAGAGCCACCGATACGCAGTATTTT

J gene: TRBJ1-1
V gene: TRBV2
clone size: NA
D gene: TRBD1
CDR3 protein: CASTPGGTVNTEAFF
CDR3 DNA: TGTGCCAGCACCCCGGGGGGGACAGTGAACACTGAAGCTTTCTTT

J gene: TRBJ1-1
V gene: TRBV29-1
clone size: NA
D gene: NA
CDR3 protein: CSAGGGLNTEAFF
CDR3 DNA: TGCAGCGCTGGAGGGGGGTTGAACACTGAAGCTTTCTTT

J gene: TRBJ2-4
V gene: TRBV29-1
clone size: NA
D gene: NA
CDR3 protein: CSVEDHEGGKNIQYF
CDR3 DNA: TGCAGCGTTGAAGATCATGAGGGGGGCAAAAACATTCAGTACTTC

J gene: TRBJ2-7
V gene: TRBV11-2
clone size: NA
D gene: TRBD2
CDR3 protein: CASSRDQAGTSGFYEQYF
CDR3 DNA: TGTGCCAGCAGCCGCGATCAAGCCGGGACTAGCGGGTTTTACGAGCAGTACTTC

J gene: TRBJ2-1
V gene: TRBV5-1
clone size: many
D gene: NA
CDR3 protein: CASSFHRDHYNEQFF
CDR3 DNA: TGCGCCAGCAGCTTCCACCGGGACCACTACAATGAGCAGTTCTTC

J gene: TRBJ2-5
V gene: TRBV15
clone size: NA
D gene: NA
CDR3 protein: CATSRESGSETQYF
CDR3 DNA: TGTGCCACCAGCAGAGAATCGGGGTCGGAGACCCAGTACTTC

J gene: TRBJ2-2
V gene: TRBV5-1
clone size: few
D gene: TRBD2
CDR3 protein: CASSFGLAGEAGELFF
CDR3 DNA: TGCGCCAGCAGCTTCGGACTAGCGGGAGAGGCCGGGGAGCTGTTTTTT

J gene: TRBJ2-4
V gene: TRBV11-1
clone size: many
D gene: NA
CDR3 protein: CASSSRGQLAKNIQYF
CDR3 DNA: TGTGCCAGCAGCTCCAGAGGACAATTAGCCAAAAACATTCAGTACTTC

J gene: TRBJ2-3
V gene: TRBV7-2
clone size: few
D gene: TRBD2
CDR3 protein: CASSFPSGRTDTQYF
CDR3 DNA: TGTGCCAGCAGCTTCCCTAGCGGTCGCACAGATACGCAGTATTTT

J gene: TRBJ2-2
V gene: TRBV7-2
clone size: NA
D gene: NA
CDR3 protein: CASRPRSGFWELFF
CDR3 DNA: TGTGCCAGCAGGCCCCGGTCAGGTTTCTGGGAGCTGTTTTTT

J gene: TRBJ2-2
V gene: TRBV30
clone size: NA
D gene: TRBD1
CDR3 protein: CAWSAGTGLSGELFF
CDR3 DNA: TGTGCCTGGAGTGCTGGGACAGGGCTGAGCGGGGAGCTGTTTTTT

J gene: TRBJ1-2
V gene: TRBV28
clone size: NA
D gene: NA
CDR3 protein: CATIWGGYGYTF
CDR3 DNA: TGTGCCACTATTTGGGGTGGCTATGGCTACACCTTC

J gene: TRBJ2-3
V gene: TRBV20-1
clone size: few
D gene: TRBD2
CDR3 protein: CSASFSGTSGSTDTQYF
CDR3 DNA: TGCAGTGCTAGTTTTTCCGGAACTAGCGGGAGCACAGATACGCAGTATTTT

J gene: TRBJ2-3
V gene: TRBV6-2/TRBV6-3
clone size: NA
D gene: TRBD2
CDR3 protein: CASSYTWSGGRTDTQYF
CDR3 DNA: TGTGCCAGCAGTTACACTTGGAGCGGCGGGAGAACAGATACGCAGTATTTT

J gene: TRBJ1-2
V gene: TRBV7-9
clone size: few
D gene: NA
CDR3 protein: CASSAQGYDYYGYTF
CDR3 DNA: TGTGCCAGCAGCGCGCAGGGTTATGATTACTATGGCTACACCTTC

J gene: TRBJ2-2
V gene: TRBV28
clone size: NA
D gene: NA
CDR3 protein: CASRKQTGELFF
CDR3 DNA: TGTGCCAGCAGGAAGCAGACCGGGGAGCTGTTTTTT

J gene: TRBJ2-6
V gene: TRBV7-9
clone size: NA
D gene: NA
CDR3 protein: CASSSPMEISGANVLTF
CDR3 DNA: TGTGCCAGCAGCTCCCCGATGGAGATTTCTGGGGCCAACGTCCTGACTTTC

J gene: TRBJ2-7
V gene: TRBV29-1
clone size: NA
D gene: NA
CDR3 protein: CSVGGVGYEQYF
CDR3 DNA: TGCAGTGTCGGCGGGGTGGGTTACGAGCAGTACTTC

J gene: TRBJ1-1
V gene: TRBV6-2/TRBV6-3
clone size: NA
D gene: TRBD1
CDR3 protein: CASSRSGQGIEAFF
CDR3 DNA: TGTGCCAGCAGCCGCTCTGGACAGGGTATCGAAGCTTTCTTT

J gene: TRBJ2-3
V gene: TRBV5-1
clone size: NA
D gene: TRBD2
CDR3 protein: CASRLGLAGEGDTQYF
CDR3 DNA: TGCGCCAGCAGATTGGGGCTAGCGGGAGAAGGAGATACGCAGTATTTT

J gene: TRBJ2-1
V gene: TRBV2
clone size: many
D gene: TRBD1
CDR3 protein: CASSGDRNNEQFF
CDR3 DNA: TGTGCCAGCAGTGGGGACAGGAACAATGAGCAGTTCTTC

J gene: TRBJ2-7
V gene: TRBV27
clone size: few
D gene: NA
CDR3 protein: CASSVSGQPSYEQYF
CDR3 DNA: TGTGCCAGCAGTGTTTCAGGACAGCCTTCCTACGAGCAGTACTTC

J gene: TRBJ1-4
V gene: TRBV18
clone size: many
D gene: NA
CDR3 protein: CASSPDQIEKLFF
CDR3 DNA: TGTGCCAGCTCACCCGACCAGATTGAAAAACTGTTTTTT

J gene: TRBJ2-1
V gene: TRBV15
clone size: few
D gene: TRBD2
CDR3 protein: CATSRDRGTSGRVGEQFF
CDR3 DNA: TGTGCCACCAGCAGAGATCGGGGGACTAGCGGGAGGGTGGGTGAGCAGTTCTTC

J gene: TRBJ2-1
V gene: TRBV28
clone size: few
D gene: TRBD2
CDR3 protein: CASSSIGGSNEQFF
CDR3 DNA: TGTGCCAGCAGTTCTATCGGGGGGTCCAATGAGCAGTTCTTC

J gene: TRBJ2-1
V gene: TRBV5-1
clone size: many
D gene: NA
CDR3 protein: CASSPWPASSYNEQFF
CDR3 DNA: TGCGCCAGCAGCCCCTGGCCGGCAAGCTCCTACAATGAGCAGTTCTTC